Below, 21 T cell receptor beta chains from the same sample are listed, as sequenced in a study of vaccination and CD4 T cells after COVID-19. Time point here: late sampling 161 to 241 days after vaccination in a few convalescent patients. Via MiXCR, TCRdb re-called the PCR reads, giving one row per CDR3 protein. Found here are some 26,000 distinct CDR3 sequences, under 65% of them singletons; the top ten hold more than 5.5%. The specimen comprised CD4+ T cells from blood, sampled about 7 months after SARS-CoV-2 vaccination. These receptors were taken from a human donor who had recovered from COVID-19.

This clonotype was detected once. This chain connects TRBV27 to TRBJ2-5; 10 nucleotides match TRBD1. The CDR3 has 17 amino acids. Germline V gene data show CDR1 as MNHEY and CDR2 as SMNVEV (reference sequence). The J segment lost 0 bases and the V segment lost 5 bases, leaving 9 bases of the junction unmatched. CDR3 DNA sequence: TGTGCCAGCAGTCCCCGGGACAGGGGCTCGTACCAAGAGACCCAGTACTTC. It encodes CASSPRDRGSYQETQYF.

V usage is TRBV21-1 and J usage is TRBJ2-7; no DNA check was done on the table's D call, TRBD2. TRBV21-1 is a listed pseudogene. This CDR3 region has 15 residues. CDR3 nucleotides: TGTGCCAGCAGCAGGAGGACTAGAGGGGGCTGGGAGCAGTACTTC. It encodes CASSRRTRGGWEQYF.

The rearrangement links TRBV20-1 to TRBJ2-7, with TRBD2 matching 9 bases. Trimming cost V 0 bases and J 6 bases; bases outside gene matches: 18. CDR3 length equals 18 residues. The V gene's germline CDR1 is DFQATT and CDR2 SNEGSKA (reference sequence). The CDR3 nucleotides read TGCAGTGCTAGAGAGCGCCCCACTCGCGGGAGGGTGCCTTTCGAGCAGTACTTC. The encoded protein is CSARERPTRGRVPFEQYF.

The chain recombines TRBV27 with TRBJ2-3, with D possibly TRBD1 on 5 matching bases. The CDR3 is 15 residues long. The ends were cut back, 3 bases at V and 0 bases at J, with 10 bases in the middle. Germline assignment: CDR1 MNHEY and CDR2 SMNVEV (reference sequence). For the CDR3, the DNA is TGTGCCAGCAGTTTCTACAGGTTTAGCACAGATACGCAGTATTTT. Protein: CASSFYRFSTDTQYF.

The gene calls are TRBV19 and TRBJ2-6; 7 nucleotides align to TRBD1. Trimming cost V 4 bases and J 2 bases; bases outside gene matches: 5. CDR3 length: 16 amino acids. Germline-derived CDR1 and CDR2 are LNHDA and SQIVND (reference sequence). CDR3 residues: CASSRIDRAGANVLTF. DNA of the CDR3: TGTGCCAGTAGTAGGATCGACAGGGCTGGGGCCAACGTCCTGACTTTC.

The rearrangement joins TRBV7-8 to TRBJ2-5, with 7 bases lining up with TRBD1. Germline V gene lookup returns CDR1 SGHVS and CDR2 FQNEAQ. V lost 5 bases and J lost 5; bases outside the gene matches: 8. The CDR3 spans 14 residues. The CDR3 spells CASSLPFRGETQYF. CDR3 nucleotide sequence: TGTGCCAGCAGCCTCCCTTTCAGGGGGGAGACCCAGTACTTC.

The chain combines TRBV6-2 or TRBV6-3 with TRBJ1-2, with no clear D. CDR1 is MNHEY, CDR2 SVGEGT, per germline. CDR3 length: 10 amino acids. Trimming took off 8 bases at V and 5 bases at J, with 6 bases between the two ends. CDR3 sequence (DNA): TGTGCCAGCCTAGGATATGGCTACACCTTC. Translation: CASLGYGYTF.

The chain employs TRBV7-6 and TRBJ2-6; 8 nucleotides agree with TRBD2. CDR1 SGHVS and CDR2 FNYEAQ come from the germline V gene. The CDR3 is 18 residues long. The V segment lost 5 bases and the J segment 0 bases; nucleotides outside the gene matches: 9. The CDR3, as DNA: TGTGCCAGCAGCCTGGTTACTAGCGGCCGCTCTGGGGCCAACGTCCTGACTTTC. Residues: CASSLVTSGRSGANVLTF.

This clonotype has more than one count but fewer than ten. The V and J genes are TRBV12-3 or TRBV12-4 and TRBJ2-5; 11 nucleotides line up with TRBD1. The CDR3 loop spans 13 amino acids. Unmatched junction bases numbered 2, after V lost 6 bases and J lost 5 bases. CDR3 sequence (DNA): TGTGCCAGCAGACGGACAGGGGGCGAGACCCAGTACTTC. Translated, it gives CASRRTGGETQYF.

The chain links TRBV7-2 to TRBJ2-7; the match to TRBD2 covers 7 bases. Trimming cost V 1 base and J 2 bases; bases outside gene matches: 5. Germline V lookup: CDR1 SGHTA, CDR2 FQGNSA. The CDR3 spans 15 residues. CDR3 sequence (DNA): TGTGCCAGCAGCTTAGTGGCGGGGGAGGCCTACGAGCAGTACTTC. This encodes CASSLVAGEAYEQYF. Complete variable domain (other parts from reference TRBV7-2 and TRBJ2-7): GAGVSQSPSNKVTEKGKDVELRCDPISGHTALYWYRQSLGQGLEFLIYFQGNSAPDKSGLPSDRFSAERTGGSVSTLTIQRTQQEDSAVYLCASSLVAGEAYEQYFGPGTRLTVT.

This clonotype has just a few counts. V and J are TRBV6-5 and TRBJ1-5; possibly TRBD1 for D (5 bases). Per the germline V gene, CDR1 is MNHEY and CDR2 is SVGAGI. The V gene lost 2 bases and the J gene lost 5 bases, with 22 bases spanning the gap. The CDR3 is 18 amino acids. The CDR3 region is CASSYRQGIGTRYQPQHF. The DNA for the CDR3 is TGTGCCAGCAGTTACCGGCAGGGCATTGGAACACGGTATCAGCCCCAGCATTTT.

In nucleotides, the CDR3 is TGTGCCAGCAGTTACGAGCGGACTAGCGGGAGTATAAGGGTCGAGCAGTACTTC. The encoded protein is CASSYERTSGSIRVEQYF. The chain joins TRBV6-5 to TRBJ2-7, with 13 bases fitting TRBD2. This CDR3 has 18 residues. Germline V gene sequence: CDR1 MNHEY, CDR2 SVGAGI. J lost 6 bases, V lost 2 bases, and 13 bases had no gene match.

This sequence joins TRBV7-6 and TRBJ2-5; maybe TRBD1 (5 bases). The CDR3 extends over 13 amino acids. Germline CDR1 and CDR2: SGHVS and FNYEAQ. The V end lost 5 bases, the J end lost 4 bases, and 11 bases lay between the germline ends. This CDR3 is CASSHQGGETQYF. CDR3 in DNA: TGTGCCAGCAGCCACCAGGGTGGAGAGACCCAGTACTTC.

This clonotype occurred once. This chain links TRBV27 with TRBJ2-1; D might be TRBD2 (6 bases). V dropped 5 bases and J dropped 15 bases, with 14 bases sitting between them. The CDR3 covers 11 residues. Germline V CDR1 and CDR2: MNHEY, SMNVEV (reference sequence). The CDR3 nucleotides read TGTGCCAGCAGTCCGGTGACTAGTCGGTTCTTC. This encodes CASSPVTSRFF.

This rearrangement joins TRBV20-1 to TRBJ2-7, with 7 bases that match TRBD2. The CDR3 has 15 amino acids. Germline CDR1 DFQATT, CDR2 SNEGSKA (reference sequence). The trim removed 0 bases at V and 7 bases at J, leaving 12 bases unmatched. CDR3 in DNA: TGCAGTGCTAGAGATTGGGGGGAGGGCCGGGATGAGCAGTACTTC. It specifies CSARDWGEGRDEQYF.

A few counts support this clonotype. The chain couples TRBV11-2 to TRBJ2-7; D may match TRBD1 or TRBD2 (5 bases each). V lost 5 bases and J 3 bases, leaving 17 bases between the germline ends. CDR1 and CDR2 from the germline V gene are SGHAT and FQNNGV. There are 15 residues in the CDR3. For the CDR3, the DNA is TGTGCCAGCAGCCACCCGGGACGCAGAGGCTACGAGCAGTACTTC. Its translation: CASSHPGRRGYEQYF.

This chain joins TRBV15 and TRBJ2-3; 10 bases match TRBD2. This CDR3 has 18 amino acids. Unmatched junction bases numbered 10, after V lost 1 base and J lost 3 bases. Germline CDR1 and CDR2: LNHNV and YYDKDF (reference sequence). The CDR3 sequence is CATSRGLASGSPTDTQYF. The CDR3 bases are TGTGCCACCAGCAGAGGATTGGCTAGCGGGAGTCCGACAGATACGCAGTATTTT. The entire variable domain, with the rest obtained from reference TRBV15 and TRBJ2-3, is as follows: DAMVIQNPRYQVTQFGKPVTLSCSQTLNHNVMYWYQQKSSQAPKLLFHYYDKDFNNEADTPDNFQSRRPNTSFCFLDIRSPGLGDTAMYLCATSRGLASGSPTDTQYFGPGTRLTVL.

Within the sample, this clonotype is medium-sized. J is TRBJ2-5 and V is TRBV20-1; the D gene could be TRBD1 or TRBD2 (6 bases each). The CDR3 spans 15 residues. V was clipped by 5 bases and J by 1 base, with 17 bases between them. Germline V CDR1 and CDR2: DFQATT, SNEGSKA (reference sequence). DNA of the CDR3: TGCAGTGCTCCGGGGGCCCAGGGCTTCCAAGAGACCCAGTACTTC. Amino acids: CSAPGAQGFQETQYF.

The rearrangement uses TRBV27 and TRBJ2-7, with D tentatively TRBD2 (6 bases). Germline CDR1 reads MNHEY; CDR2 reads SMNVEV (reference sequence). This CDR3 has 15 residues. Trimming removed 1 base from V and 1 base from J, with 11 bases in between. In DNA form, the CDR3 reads TGTGCCAGCAGTTTATTGGGGGGACGGTCCTACGAGCAGTACTTC. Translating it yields CASSLLGGRSYEQYF.

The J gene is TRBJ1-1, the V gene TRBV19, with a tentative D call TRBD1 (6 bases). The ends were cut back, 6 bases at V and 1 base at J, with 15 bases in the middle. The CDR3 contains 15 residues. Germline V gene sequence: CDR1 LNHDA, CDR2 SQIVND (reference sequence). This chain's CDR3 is CASRGGLSGNTEAFF. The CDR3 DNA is TGTGCCAGTAGAGGGGGACTGAGCGGGAACACTGAAGCTTTCTTT.

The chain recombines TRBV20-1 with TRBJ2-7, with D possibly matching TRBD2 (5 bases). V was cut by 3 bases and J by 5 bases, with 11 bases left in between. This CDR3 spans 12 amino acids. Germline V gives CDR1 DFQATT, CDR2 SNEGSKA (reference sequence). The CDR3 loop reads CSARPGRDEQYF. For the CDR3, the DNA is TGCAGTGCTAGGCCTGGGCGGGACGAGCAGTACTTC.